This T cell receptor (beta chain) was retrieved from a study of CD8 T cells in Susac syndrome. Roughly 0.5 to 1 ug RNA was reverse transcribed with random hexamers. The method of amplification for TCR beta CDR3 was immunoSEQ multiplex PCR, covering 54 Vbeta and 13 Jbeta. MiXCR, run by TCRdb on the immunoSEQ multiplex PCR reads, gives a single entry per CDR3 protein. Altogether 150,000 to 200,000 distinct CDR3 sequences are present, 90% to 95% being singletons, with the ten largest covering roughly 0.096%. Sequencing of TCR beta was carried out in blood CD8+ and CD4+ T cells. Healthy donors were controls matched for age and sex. Negative isolation yielded CD8+ and CD4+ T cells; FACS enriched TEMRA cells. The TCR was taken from a human donor in good health. Input material: CD4+ T cells from PBMCs.

The CDR3, as DNA: TGTGCCAGCAGTGAAATGACAGACAAGGCATTCTTGAACACTGAAGCTTTCTTT. It is translated as CASSEMTDKAFLNTEAFF. The chain uses TRBV2 and TRBJ1-1; D possibly corresponds to TRBD1 (5 bases). The CDR3 runs 18 residues. V gave up 2 bases and J gave up 0 bases, with 19 bases separating them. Germline CDR1 is SNHLY and CDR2 is FYNNEI.